Presented here are 21 T cell receptor beta chains from one specimen sequenced in a study of shared clonotypes between healthy human individuals. Sequencing was performed with immunoSEQ multiplex PCR; in TCRdb, only in-frame clones are kept and a portion is missing. The sample has approximately 600,000 clones, roughly 95% seen once. Positively selected for CCR7, the CD45RO-negative cells used as naive CD8 cells excluded terminally differentiated effector memory CD45RA+ cells. Input material: naive CD8+ T cells sorted from blood. The receptor source for this set is a woman under 40 in good health.

V usage is TRBV11-2 and J usage is TRBJ2-3, with 8 bases matching TRBD2. After removal of 3 bases from V and 2 bases from J, the junction contained 13 bases not matched to a gene. The CDR3 runs 18 residues. Germline CDR1 and CDR2: SGHAT and FQNNGV. The CDR3 coding sequence is TGTGCCAGCAGCTTCGCCCCCGGACTAGCAGAAAACACAGATACGCAGTATTTT. Its protein is CASSFAPGLAENTDTQYF.

DNA for the CDR3: TGTGCCAGCAGCGCCCGGGTGTCATCGTCTGGGGCCAACGTCCTGACTTTC. It yields the protein CASSARVSSSGANVLTF. This chain joins TRBV5-8 and TRBJ2-6; D gene uncertain. The CDR3 spans 17 residues. Trimming removed 4 bases from V and 1 base from J, with 15 bases in between. Germline loops: CDR1 SGHTS, CDR2 YDEGEE. Together with reference TRBV5-8 and TRBJ2-6, the CDR3 gives the full variable domain: EAGVTQSPTHLIKTRGQQATLRCSPISGHTSVYWYQQALGLGLQFLLWYDEGEERNRGNFPPRFSGRQFPNYSSELNVNALELEDSALYLCASSARVSSSGANVLTFGAGSRLTVL.

This clone was counted a single time. This chain joins TRBV2 and TRBJ2-2; 7 nucleotides match TRBD2. There are 15 residues in the CDR3. Trimming cost V 4 bases and J 8 bases; bases outside gene matches: 10. Per the germline V gene, CDR1 is SNHLY and CDR2 is FYNNEI. DNA of the CDR3: TGTGCCAGCAGTGGCGGTCGGACCGGGAGGGGGGAGCTGTTTTTT. It codes for CASSGGRTGRGELFF.

V is TRBV19 and J is TRBJ1-1; TRBD1 agrees at 7 bases. Germline loops: CDR1 LNHDA, CDR2 SQIVND (reference sequence). The CDR3 totals 15 residues. The ends lost 5 bases at V and 4 bases at J; junction bases unmatched: 10. This CDR3 reads CASSPRQGGGTEAFF. Written as DNA, the CDR3 is TGTGCCAGTAGTCCGAGACAGGGCGGGGGCACTGAAGCTTTCTTT.

The J gene is TRBJ1-1, the V gene TRBV6-6, with 8 bases aligning to TRBD1. The CDR3 loop spans 12 amino acids. Per germline, CDR1 MNHNY and CDR2 SVGAGI (reference sequence). V shed 8 bases and J 5 bases; nucleotides not matched to a gene: 4. CDR3 DNA sequence: TGTGCCAGCGACAGGGGCGGGACTGAAGCTTTCTTT. Amino acid sequence: CASDRGGTEAFF.

This CDR3 reads CASSLAQGNTEAFF. The CDR3 DNA follows: TGCGCCAGCAGCTTGGCTCAGGGCAACACTGAAGCTTTCTTT. The V and J genes are TRBV5-1 and TRBJ1-1; D may be TRBD1 (5 bases). Trimming removed 0 bases at V and 2 bases at J, with 8 bases between. The CDR3 contains 14 residues. Germline CDR1 is SGHRS and CDR2 is YFSETQ.

The chain links TRBV14 to TRBJ2-7; no firm D call. V shed 3 bases and J shed 2 bases, with 11 bases lying between them. The germline V gene has CDR1 SGHDN and CDR2 FVKESK. The CDR3 has 14 residues. The CDR3 reads CASSHSETAYEQYF. The DNA for the CDR3 is TGTGCCAGCAGCCATTCCGAGACCGCCTACGAGCAGTACTTC.

This chain links TRBV7-9 with TRBJ1-4; D uncertain. CDR1 is SEHNR, CDR2 FQNEAQ, per germline (reference sequence). CDR3 length equals 11 residues. The ends were cut back, 0 bases at V and 12 bases at J, with 5 bases in the middle. In DNA form, the CDR3 reads TGTGCCAGCAGCTTAGCGAAGGAACTGTTTTTT. The encoded protein is CASSLAKELFF. Supplemented by reference TRBV7-9 and TRBJ1-4, the full variable domain reads DTGVSQNPRHKITKRGQNVTFRCDPISEHNRLYWYRQTLGQGPEFLTYFQNEAQLEKSRLLSDRFSAERPKGSFSTLEIQRTEQGDSAMYLCASSLAKELFFGSGTQLSVL.

V is TRBV4-1 and J is TRBJ1-1, with D maybe TRBD1 (5 bases). Germline CDR1 is MGHRA and CDR2 is YSYEKL. V shed 0 bases and J shed 5 bases, with 13 bases lying between them. This CDR3 is 15 amino acids long. The CDR3 reads CASSQEGQGETEAFF. The CDR3 DNA is TGCGCCAGCAGCCAAGAAGGGCAGGGAGAAACTGAAGCTTTCTTT.

This rearrangement joins TRBV11-2 to TRBJ2-5, with 8 nucleotides matching TRBD1. The CDR3 runs to 16 residues. Germline V gene data show CDR1 as SGHAT and CDR2 as FQNNGV. V was clipped by 5 bases and J by 1 base; unmatched bases: 9. CDR3 in amino acids: CASSTRTGKGQETQYF. DNA of the CDR3: TGTGCCAGCAGCACCCGGACAGGGAAGGGCCAAGAGACCCAGTACTTC. Using reference TRBV11-2 and TRBJ2-5 for the parts outside the CDR3, the full variable domain is EAGVAQSPRYKIIEKRQSVAFWCNPISGHATLYWYQQILGQGPKLLIQFQNNGVVDDSQLPKDRFSAERLKGVDSTLKIQPAKLEDSAVYLCASSTRTGKGQETQYFGPGTRLLVL.

The chain has TRBV13 and TRBJ2-4, with D perhaps matching TRBD2 (6 bases). The CDR3 extends over 16 amino acids. V gave up 5 bases and J gave up 0 bases, with 14 bases separating them. Germline CDR1 and CDR2: PRHDT and FYEKMQ (reference sequence). The CDR3 sequence: CASSHGTLLAKNIQYF. The DNA for the CDR3 is TGTGCCAGCAGCCACGGGACTTTACTAGCCAAAAACATTCAGTACTTC.

The rearrangement joins TRBV9 to TRBJ1-2, with D unresolved. CDR3 length equals 15 residues. In germline, CDR1 is SGDLS, CDR2 YYNGEE. V lost 0 bases and J lost 2, with 11 bases in between. CDR3 DNA: TGTGCCAGCAGCGTAGTAGCCAACCCCAACTATGGCTACACCTTC. Translation gives CASSVVANPNYGYTF.

As regards this clone: In the same sample, other DNA sequences code for this CDR3. CDR3 amino acids: CASRTSGSSYNEQFF. CDR3 nucleotide sequence: TGTGCCAGCAGGACTAGCGGGAGTTCCTACAATGAGCAGTTCTTC. The chain is built from TRBV28 and TRBJ2-1; 12 bases map to TRBD2. The trim removed 6 bases at V and 1 base at J, leaving 1 base unmatched. This CDR3 is built from 15 residues. Germline assignment: CDR1 MDHEN and CDR2 SYDVKM.

CDR3 amino acids: CASRTGQYNYEQYF. The CDR3 region has the DNA TGTGCCAGCAGGACGGGACAGTATAACTACGAGCAGTACTTC. The chain recombines TRBV6-1 with TRBJ2-7, with TRBD1 identical over 7 bases. This CDR3 contains 14 residues. V gave up 6 bases and J gave up 3 bases; unmatched junction bases: 8. In germline, CDR1 is MNHNS, CDR2 SASEGT.

The gene calls are TRBV28 and TRBJ2-1, with 7 bases lining up with TRBD2. This CDR3 is built from 17 residues. The ends lost 5 bases at V and 6 bases at J; junction bases unmatched: 16. Germline assignment: CDR1 MDHEN and CDR2 SYDVKM. This CDR3 reads CASSPSGAGEGFNEQFF. In DNA, the CDR3 is TGTGCCAGCAGTCCCAGCGGGGCGGGAGAGGGCTTCAATGAGCAGTTCTTC.

The rearrangement uses TRBV28 and TRBJ1-6; D might be TRBD1 (6 bases). The CDR3 runs to 14 residues. CDR1 and CDR2 (germline): MDHEN, SYDVKM. The ends were cut back, 8 bases at V and 7 bases at J, with 15 bases in the middle. The CDR3: CASRDVDRNSPLHF. In nucleotides, the CDR3 is TGTGCCAGCCGCGACGTGGACAGAAATTCACCCCTCCACTTT. The entire variable domain, with the rest obtained from reference TRBV28 and TRBJ1-6, is as follows: DVKVTQSSRYLVKRTGEKVFLECVQDMDHENMFWYRQDPGLGLRLIYFSYDVKMKEKGDIPEGYSVSREKKERFSLILESASTNQTSMYLCASRDVDRNSPLHFGNGTRLTVT.

This clone was seen only once. The rearrangement links TRBV25-1 to TRBJ2-1, with 8 bases aligning to TRBD2. There are 17 residues in the CDR3. Trimming removed 4 bases from V and 4 bases from J; junction bases left unmatched: 12. Germline CDR1 MGHDK, CDR2 SYGVNS. CDR3 nucleotides: TGTGCCAGCAGTGGATACGGACTTAGCGGGGCTTACAATGAGCAGTTCTTC. It specifies CASSGYGLSGAYNEQFF.

In regard to this clone: The same CDR3 also results from other DNA sequences found in this sample. J is TRBJ2-3 and V is TRBV19; possibly TRBD2 for D (6 bases). Trimming removed 3 bases at V and 0 bases at J, with 10 bases between. CDR3 size: 15 residues. Germline V gives CDR1 LNHDA, CDR2 SQIVND (reference sequence). The CDR3 coding sequence is TGTGCCAGTAGTATCCTAGCGACTAGCACAGATACGCAGTATTTT. Protein: CASSILATSTDTQYF.

This clone was counted once. V usage is TRBV7-2 and J usage is TRBJ2-3, with D hard to call. Trimming stripped 1 base from V and 0 bases from J, with 8 bases between. The germline gives CDR1 SGHTA, CDR2 FQGNSA. The CDR3 length is 15 residues. Written as DNA, the CDR3 is TGTGCCAGCAGCTTAGGTGTAGGTAGCACAGATACGCAGTATTTT. Residues: CASSLGVGSTDTQYF.

A single count supports this clone. The J gene is TRBJ2-1, the V gene TRBV27; 9 nucleotides agree with TRBD2. CDR3 length equals 16 residues. Per the germline V gene, CDR1 is MNHEY and CDR2 is SMNVEV (reference sequence). The V and J ends lost 5 bases and 2 bases, in that order; junction bases with no gene match: 7. The CDR3 region has the DNA TGTGCCAGCAGTCCATCGCTAGCGGGACCCTACAATGAGCAGTTCTTC. Translation gives CASSPSLAGPYNEQFF.

The CDR3 bases are TGTGCCAGCAGCTTAAGGGCTAGCGGGATCACAGATACGCAGTATTTT. Residues: CASSLRASGITDTQYF. The V gene is TRBV13, the J gene TRBJ2-3; 9 bases match TRBD2. Germline V gene lookup returns CDR1 PRHDT and CDR2 FYEKMQ (reference sequence). This CDR3 region has 16 residues. The J segment lost 2 bases and the V segment lost 2 bases, leaving 5 bases of the junction unmatched.